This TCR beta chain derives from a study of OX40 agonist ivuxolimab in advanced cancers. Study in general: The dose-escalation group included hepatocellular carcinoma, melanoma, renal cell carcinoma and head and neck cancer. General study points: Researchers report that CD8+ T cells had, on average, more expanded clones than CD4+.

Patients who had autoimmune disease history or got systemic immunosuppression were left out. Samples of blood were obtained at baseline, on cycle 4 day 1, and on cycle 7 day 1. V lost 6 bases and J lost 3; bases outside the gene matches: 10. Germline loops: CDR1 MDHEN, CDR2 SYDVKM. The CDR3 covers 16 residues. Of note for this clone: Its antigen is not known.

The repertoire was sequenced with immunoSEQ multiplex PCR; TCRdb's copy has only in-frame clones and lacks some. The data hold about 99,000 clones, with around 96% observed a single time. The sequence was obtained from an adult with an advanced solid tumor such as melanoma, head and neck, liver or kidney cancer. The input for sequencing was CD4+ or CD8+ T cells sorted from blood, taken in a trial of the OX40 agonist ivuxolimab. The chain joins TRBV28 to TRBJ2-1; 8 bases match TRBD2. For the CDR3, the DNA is TGTGCCAGCAGCCTGCGGGGGGCGGGATACTACAATGAGCAGTTCTTC. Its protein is CASSLRGAGYYNEQFF.